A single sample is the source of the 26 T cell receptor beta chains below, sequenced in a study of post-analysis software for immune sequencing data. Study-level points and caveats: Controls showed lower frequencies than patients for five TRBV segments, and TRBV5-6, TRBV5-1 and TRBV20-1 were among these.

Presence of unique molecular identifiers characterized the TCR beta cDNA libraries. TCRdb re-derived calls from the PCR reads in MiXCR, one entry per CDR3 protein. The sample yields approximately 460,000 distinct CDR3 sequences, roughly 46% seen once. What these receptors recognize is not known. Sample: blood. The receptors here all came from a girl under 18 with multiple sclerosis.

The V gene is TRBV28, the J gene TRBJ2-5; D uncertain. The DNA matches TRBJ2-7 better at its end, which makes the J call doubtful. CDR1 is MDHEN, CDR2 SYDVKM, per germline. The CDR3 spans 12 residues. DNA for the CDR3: TGTGCCAGCAGGACTTACAGAGACGAGCAGTACTTC. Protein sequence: CASRTYRDEQYF.

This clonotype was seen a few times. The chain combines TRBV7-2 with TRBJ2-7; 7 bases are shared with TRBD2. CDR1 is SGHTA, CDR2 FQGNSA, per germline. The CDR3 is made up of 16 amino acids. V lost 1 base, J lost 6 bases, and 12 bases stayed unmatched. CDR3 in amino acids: CASSLERDSREGEQYF. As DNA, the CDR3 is TGTGCCAGCAGCTTAGAGCGGGACTCACGAGAGGGCGAGCAGTACTTC. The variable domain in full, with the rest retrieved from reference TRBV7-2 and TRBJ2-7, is GAGVSQSPSNKVTEKGKDVELRCDPISGHTALYWYRQSLGQGLEFLIYFQGNSAPDKSGLPSDRFSAERTGGSVSTLTIQRTQQEDSAVYLCASSLERDSREGEQYFGPGTRLTVT.

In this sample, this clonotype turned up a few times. CDR3 nucleotides: TGTGCCAGCAGTAACCGCGGACAGGTCTCCTACGAGCAGTACTTC. Translated, it gives CASSNRGQVSYEQYF. V is TRBV28 and J is TRBJ2-7, with 7 positions matching TRBD1. CDR1 and CDR2 (germline): MDHEN, SYDVKM. V lost 5 bases to trimming and J lost 0 bases; unmatched junction nucleotides: 7. The length of the CDR3 is 15 residues.

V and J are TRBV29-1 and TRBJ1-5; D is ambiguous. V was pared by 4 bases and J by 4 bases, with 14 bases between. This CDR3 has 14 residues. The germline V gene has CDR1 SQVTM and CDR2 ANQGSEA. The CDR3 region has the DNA TGCAGCGTTGCCGAAGACGGTGGGAATCAGCCCCAGCATTTT. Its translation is CSVAEDGGNQPQHF.

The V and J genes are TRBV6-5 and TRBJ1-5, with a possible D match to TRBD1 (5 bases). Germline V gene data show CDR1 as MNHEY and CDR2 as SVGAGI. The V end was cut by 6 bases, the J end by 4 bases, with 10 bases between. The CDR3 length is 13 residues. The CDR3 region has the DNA TGTGCCAGCAGCATAGACAGTAATCAGCCCCAGCATTTT. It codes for CASSIDSNQPQHF.

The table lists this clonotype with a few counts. The CDR3 region has the DNA TGTGCCAGCAGCTTAATCTCCTTTGGACAGCACTACAATGAGCAGTTCTTC. Translating gives CASSLISFGQHYNEQFF. This sequence joins TRBV7-9 and TRBJ2-1, with D possibly TRBD1 on 6 matching bases. Per germline, CDR1 SEHNR and CDR2 FQNEAQ (reference sequence). The length of the CDR3 is 17 residues. V gave up 2 bases and J gave up 3 bases, with 17 bases separating them.

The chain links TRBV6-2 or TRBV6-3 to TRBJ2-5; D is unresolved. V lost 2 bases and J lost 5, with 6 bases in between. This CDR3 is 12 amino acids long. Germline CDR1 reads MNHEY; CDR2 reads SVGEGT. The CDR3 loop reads CASSYMRETQYF. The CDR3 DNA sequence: TGTGCCAGCAGTTACATGCGGGAGACCCAGTACTTC.

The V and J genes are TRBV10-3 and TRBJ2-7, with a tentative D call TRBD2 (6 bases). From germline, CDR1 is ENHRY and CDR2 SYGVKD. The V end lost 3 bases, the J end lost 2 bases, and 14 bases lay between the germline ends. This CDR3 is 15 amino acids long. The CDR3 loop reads CAISDGGKTPYEQYF. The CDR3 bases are TGTGCCATCAGTGACGGGGGTAAGACGCCCTACGAGCAGTACTTC.

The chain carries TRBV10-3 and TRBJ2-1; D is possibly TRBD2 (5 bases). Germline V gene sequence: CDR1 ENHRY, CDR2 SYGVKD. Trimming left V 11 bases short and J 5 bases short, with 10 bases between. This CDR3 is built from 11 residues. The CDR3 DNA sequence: TGTGCCGTGGCGCGGGACAATGAGCAGTTCTTC. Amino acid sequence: CAVARDNEQFF.

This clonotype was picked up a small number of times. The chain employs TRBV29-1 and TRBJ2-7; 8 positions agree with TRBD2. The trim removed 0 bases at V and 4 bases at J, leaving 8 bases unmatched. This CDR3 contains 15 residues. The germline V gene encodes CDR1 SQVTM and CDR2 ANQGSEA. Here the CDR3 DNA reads TGCAGCGTTGAAGATCCGAGTAGCGGGAAATACGAGCAGTACTTC. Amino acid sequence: CSVEDPSSGKYEQYF.

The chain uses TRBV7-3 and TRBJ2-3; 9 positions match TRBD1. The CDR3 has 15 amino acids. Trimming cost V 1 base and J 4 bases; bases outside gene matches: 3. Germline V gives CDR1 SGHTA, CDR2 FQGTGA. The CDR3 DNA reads TGTGCCAGCAGCTTAAGTACAGGGGGCGCAGATACGCAGTATTTT. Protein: CASSLSTGGADTQYF.

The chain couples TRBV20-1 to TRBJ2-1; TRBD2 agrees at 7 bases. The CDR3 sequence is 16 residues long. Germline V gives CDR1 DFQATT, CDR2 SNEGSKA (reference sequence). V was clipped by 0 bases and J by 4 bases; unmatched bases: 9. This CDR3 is CSARDQGTITYNEQFF. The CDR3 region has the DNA TGCAGTGCTAGAGATCAAGGGACTATCACTTACAATGAGCAGTTCTTC.

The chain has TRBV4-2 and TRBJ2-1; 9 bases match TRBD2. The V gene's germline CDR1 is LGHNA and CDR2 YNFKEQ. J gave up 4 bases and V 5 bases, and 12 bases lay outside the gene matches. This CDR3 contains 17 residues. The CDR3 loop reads CASSDKGGRARYNEQFF. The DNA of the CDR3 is TGTGCCAGCAGCGATAAGGGCGGGAGGGCCAGATACAATGAGCAGTTCTTC.

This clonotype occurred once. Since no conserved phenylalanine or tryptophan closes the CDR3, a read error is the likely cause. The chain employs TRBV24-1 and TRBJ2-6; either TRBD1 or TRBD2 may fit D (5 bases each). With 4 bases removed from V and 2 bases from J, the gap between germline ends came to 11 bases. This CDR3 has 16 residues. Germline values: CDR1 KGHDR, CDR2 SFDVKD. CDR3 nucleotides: TGTGCCACCAGTGACCCCGGGACCCCTGGGGCCAACGTCCTGACTGTC. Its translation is CATSDPGTPGANVLTV.

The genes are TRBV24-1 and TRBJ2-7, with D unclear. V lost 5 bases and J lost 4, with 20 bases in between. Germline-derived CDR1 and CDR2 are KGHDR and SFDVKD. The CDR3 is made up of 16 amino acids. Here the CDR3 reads CATSGPTGSEHYEQYF. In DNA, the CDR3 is TGTGCCACCAGTGGCCCCACCGGAAGTGAGCATTACGAGCAGTACTTC.

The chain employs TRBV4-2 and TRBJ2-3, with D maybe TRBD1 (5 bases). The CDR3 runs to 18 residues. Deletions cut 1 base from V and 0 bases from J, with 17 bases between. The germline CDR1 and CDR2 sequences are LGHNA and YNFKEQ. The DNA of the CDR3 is TGTGCCAGCAGCCAAGCTTCGACGATAGGGGCAAGCACAGATACGCAGTATTTT. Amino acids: CASSQASTIGASTDTQYF.

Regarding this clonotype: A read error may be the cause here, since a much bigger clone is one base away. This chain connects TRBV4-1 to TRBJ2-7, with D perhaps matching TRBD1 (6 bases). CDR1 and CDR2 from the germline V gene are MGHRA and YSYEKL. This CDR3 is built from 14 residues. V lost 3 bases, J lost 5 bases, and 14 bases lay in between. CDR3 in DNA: TGCGCCAGCAGCCAGGAAACAGGGCGAGACGAGCAGTACTTC. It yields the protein CASSQETGRDEQYF.

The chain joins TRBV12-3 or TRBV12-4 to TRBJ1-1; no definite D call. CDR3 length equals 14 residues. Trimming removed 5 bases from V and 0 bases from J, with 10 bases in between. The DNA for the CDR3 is TGTGCCAGCAGTCGAGAGACGGTGAACACTGAAGCTTTCTTT. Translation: CASSRETVNTEAFF.

The CDR3 nucleotides read TGCAGTGCCACGTGGCCGGGACAGGGGATCTACGAGCAGTACTTC. Translation gives CSATWPGQGIYEQYF. The chain is built from TRBV20-1 and TRBJ2-7; 10 bases are a match to TRBD1. This CDR3 comprises 15 residues. Germline values: CDR1 DFQATT, CDR2 SNEGSKA (reference sequence). Losses at the gene ends were 6 bases for V and 3 bases for J; bases not matched to a gene: 11.

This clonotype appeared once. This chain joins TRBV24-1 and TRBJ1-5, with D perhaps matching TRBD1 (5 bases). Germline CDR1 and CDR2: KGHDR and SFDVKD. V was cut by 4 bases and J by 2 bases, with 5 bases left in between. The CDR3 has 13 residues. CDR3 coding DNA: TGTGCCACCAGTGAAGGGGGCAATCAGCCCCAGCATTTT. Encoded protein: CATSEGGNQPQHF.

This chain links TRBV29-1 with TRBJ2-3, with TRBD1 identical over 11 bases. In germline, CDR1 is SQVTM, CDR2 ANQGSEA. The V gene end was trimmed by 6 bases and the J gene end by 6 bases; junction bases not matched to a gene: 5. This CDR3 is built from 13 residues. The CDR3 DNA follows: TGCAGCGTGGCAGGGACAGGGGGGGATACGCAGTATTTT. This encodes CSVAGTGGDTQYF.

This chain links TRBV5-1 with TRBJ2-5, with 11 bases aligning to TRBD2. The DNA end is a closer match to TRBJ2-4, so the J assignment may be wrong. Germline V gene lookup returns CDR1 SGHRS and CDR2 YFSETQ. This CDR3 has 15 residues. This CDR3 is CASSDGTSGGNIQYF. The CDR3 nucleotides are TGCGCCAGCAGCGACGGGACTAGCGGAGGAAACATTCAGTACTTC.

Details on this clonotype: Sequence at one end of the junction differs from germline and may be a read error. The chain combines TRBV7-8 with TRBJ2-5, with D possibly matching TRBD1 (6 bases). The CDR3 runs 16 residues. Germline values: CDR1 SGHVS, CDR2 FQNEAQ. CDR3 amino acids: CVSSLATGLHQETQYF. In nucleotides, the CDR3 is TGTGTCAGCAGCTTAGCAACAGGGCTACACCAAGAGACCCAGTACTTC.

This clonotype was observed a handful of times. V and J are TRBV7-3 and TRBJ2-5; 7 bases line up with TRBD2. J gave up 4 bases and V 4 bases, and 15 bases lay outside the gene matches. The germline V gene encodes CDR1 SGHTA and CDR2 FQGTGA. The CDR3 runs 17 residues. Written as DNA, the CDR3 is TGTGCCAGCAGCTCCTATCTCGCCGGGACTATGAGAGAGACCCAGTACTTC. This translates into CASSSYLAGTMRETQYF.

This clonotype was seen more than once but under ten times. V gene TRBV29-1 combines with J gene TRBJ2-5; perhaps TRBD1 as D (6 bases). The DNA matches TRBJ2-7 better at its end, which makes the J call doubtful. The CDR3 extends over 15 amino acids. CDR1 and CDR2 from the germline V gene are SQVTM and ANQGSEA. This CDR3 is CSVCRDKVKFCEQYF. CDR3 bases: TGCAGCGTGTGCCGGGACAAAGTAAAGTTCTGCGAGCAGTACTTC.

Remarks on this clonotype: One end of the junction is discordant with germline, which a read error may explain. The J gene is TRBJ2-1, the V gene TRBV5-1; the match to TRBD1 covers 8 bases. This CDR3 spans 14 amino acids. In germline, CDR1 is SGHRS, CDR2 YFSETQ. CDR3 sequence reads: CASRLGQVYNEQFF. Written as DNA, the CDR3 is TGCGCCAGCAGGTTGGGACAGGTTTACAATGAGCAGTTCTTC.